This TCR beta chain was recovered during a study of early stage breast cancer tumors. Study-wide background: Most invasive tumors, twelve of 16, were ER+/PR+/HER2-.

This CDR3 spans 15 amino acids. V lost 1 base, J lost 4 bases, and 12 bases lay in between. Germline loops: CDR1 MGHRA, CDR2 YSYEKL. Only in-frame clones appear in the TCRdb table, and some are missing; sequencing was by immunoSEQ multiplex PCR. Of roughly 58,000 clones listed, 90% to 95% are singletons. Points on this clone: No antigen is known for it.

Study conclusions and caveats: Enriched TCRB sequences shared across patients were mostly commonly generated sequences. Compared with adjacent normal breast tissue, tumors showed around 2.7-fold greater T cell density and higher clonality.

This sequence was found in a person aged 70 to 85 with breast cancer. The specimen was blood. This chain uses TRBV4-1 with TRBJ2-3; no clear D gene. The CDR3 region has the DNA TGCGCCAGCAGCCAAGCCGTCAGGTCGTCAGATACGCAGTATTTT. Translated, it gives CASSQAVRSSDTQYF.